The 12 T cell receptor beta chains given below trace back to one sample, sequenced in a study of monozygotic twins with inflammatory bowel disease. TCRdb re-called the 5' RACE reads and shows each CDR3 protein once, DNA omitted. The sample holds around 230,000 distinct CDR3 sequences. The sequenced sample was blood. These receptors were obtained from a human donor with ulcerative colitis or Crohn's disease, or a healthy co-twin of an affected twin (not recorded which).

The rearrangement links TRBV3-1 to TRBJ2-1; TCRdb's D call, TRBD1, is unchecked because there is no DNA. The CDR3 has 14 residues. The germline V gene encodes CDR1 LGHDT and CDR2 YNNKEL (reference sequence). Here the CDR3 reads CASSQAGGYNEQFF.

The chain joins TRBV6-2 or TRBV6-3 to TRBJ1-1. The CDR3 covers 13 residues. Per germline, CDR1 MNHEY and CDR2 SVGEGT. The CDR3 reads CASSSRVYTEAFF.

The CDR3 is CASKNGQGAYNEQFF. The chain couples TRBV11-1 to TRBJ2-1; lacking DNA, the TRBD1 call made by TCRdb goes unchecked. The CDR3 sequence is 15 residues long. Germline V gives CDR1 SGHAT, CDR2 FQDESV (reference sequence). Variable domain in full (rest from reference TRBV11-1 and TRBJ2-1): EAEVAQSPRYKITEKSQAVAFWCDPISGHATLYWYRQILGQGPELLVQFQDESVVDDSQLPKDRFSAERLKGVDSTLKIQPAELGDSAMYLCASKNGQGAYNEQFFGPGTRLTVL.

The chain employs TRBV5-1 and TRBJ1-1. Germline V lookup: CDR1 SGHRS, CDR2 YFSETQ. The CDR3 length is 14 residues. CDR3 sequence reads: CASSLRDSRTEAFF.

The rearrangement joins TRBV5-1 to TRBJ1-1; TCRdb proposes TRBD1, but this gene call is untestable without DNA. Germline values: CDR1 SGHRS, CDR2 YFSETQ. This CDR3 is built from 13 residues. The CDR3 loop reads CASSLSGQEKAFF.

This rearrangement joins TRBV5-1 to TRBJ2-5. This CDR3 has 15 residues. Germline lookup yields CDR1 SGHRS and CDR2 YFSETQ. This CDR3 is CASSLVFQFQETQYF.

The chain has TRBV5-1 and TRBJ2-3; absent DNA, TCRdb's TRBD2 call cannot be checked. The CDR3 consists of 16 residues. The V gene's germline CDR1 is SGHRS and CDR2 YFSETQ. CDR3 amino acids: CASSLTSGGVADTQYF.

This chain joins TRBV5-1 and TRBJ1-5; as DNA is missing, the TRBD1 call by TCRdb cannot be tested. This CDR3 comprises 15 residues. CDR1 SGHRS and CDR2 YFSETQ come from the germline V gene. The CDR3 protein is CASSPGQGEGQPQHF.

The CDR3 loop reads CASSQDPTGNTEAFF. The chain carries TRBV4-2 and TRBJ1-1; the D gene TCRdb calls, TRBD1, cannot be checked with no DNA. Per germline, CDR1 LGHNA and CDR2 YNFKEQ. CDR3 length: 15 residues.

This chain joins TRBV5-1 and TRBJ2-7. The CDR3 has 13 residues. The germline CDR1 and CDR2 sequences are SGHRS and YFSETQ. The CDR3 sequence is CASSQEVSYEQYF.

The rearrangement uses TRBV12-3 or TRBV12-4 and TRBJ1-2. The CDR3 consists of 14 residues. The CDR3 region is CASSSNTADYGYTF.

The chain employs TRBV5-1 and TRBJ2-1; the TCRdb call, TRBD1, lacks DNA for checking. Per the germline V gene, CDR1 is SGHRS and CDR2 is YFSETQ. The CDR3 covers 16 residues. CDR3 residues: CASSLLDRVGYNEQFF.